This TCR beta chain was retrieved from a study of T cells in Graves' hyperthyroidism and ophthalmopathy. Whole-study results and caveats: Most thyroid clonotypes with frequency above 0.001 were detected in blood.

In its sample, this clonotype was seen many times. The antigen is not known. Amplification of TCR beta CDR3 regions used RNA as the template. Carried out on the TCR CDR3, a first-round RT-PCR used the HTBI primer set. Using its own MiXCR run on the multiplex PCR reads, TCRdb lists one record per CDR3 protein. The sample carries hundreds of thousands of distinct CDR3 sequences, 16% recorded once. Calling Graves' hyperthyroidism stable meant ophthalmopathy did not progress within 18 months. Germline V CDR1 and CDR2: DFQATT, SNEGSKA (reference sequence). The CDR3 runs to 18 residues. V shed 1 base and J shed 4 bases, with 20 bases lying between them.

The sequenced sample consisted of blood. This receptor was obtained from a young woman with Graves' hyperthyroidism. The chain carries TRBV20-1 and TRBJ1-6; D may be TRBD1 (6 bases). CDR3 DNA sequence: TGCAGTGCTAGAGGCCACGGGGGCGAAGAAGGGTATAATTCACCCCTCCACTTT. This encodes CSARGHGGEEGYNSPLHF.